This TCR beta chain was profiled in a study of T cell clonotyping in hematopoietic cell transplantation. Clones were sequenced by immunoSEQ multiplex PCR, and TCRdb holds only the in-frame ones, with some missing. Seen here are 20,000 or so clones, approximately 79% observed once, and the top ten hold 14% to 15%. Trimming pared 0 bases from V and 2 bases from J, leaving 8 bases between. This CDR3 has 14 amino acids. CDR1 LGHNA and CDR2 YNFKEQ come from the germline V gene. This chain uses TRBV4-2 with TRBJ2-7, with D unresolved. The clonotype originates from a man aged 55 to 70 in good health. Some clones in this sample may be carry-over from other donors' samples. Sequenced material: peripheral blood mononuclear cells. CDR3 loop: CASSQEYGPYEQYF. The CDR3 nucleotides read TGTGCCAGCAGCCAAGAGTACGGGCCCTACGAGCAGTACTTC.